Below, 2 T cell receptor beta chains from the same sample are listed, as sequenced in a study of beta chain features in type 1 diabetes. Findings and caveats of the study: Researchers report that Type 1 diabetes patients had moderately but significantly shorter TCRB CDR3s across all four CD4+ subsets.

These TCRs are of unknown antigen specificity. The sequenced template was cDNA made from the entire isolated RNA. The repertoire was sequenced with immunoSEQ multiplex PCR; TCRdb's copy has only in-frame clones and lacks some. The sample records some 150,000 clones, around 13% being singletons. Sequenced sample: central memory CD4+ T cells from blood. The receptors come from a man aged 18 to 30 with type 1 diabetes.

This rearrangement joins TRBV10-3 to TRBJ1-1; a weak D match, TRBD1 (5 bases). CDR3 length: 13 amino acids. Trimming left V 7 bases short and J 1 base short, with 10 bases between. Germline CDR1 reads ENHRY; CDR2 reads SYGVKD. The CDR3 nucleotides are TGTGCCATCACTTTTGACAGGAACACTGAAGCTTTCTTT. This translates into CAITFDRNTEAFF.

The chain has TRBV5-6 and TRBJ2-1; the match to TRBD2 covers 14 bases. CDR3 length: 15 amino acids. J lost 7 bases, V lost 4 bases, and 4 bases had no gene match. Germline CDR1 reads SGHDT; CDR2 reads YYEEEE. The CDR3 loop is CASSAGLAGGNEQFF. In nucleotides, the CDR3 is TGTGCCAGCAGCGCCGGACTAGCGGGGGGTAATGAGCAGTTCTTC. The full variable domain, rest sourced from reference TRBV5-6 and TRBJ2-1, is DAGVTQSPTHLIKTRGQQVTLRCSPKSGHDTVSWYQQALGQGPQFIFQYYEEEERQRGNFPDRFSGHQFPNYSSELNVNALLLGDSALYLCASSAGLAGGNEQFFGPGTRLTVL.